The 3 T cell receptor beta chains given below trace back to one sample, sequenced in a study of regulatory T cells in long-lasting Graves disease. Noted time point: newly diagnosed GD, antithyroid drugs for less than 3 months. Making the TCR library involved RNA that had been extracted from PBMCs. CDR3-region Arm-PCR and iRepertoire HTBI primers produced the TCR beta libraries. A single record per CDR3 protein comes from TCRdb applying MiXCR to the multiplex PCR reads. The sample includes about 610,000 distinct CDR3 sequences, approximately 16% seen only once; the top ten take 12%. Another study also made use of these data, one on T cells in Graves' hyperthyroidism and ophthalmopathy.

Specimen: peripheral blood mononuclear cells (PBMCs), collected at new diagnosis, from a patient treated with antithyroid drugs. These receptors all come from a man in his late teens or twenties with Graves disease.

The chain recombines TRBV19 with TRBJ2-1; 9 bases align to TRBD2. Germline CDR1 LNHDA, CDR2 SQIVND (reference sequence). There are 16 residues in the CDR3. Trimming removed 4 bases from V and 6 bases from J; junction bases left unmatched: 10. The CDR3 is CASSRGAGGSGNEQFF. In nucleotides, the CDR3 is TGTGCCAGTAGTAGAGGAGCGGGAGGTTCCGGCAATGAGCAGTTCTTC.

V is TRBV10-3 and J is TRBJ1-2, with 9 positions matching TRBD1. This CDR3 has 14 residues. Germline CDR1 is ENHRY and CDR2 is SYGVKD. V trimming: 7 bases; J trimming: 8 bases; junction bases outside the gene matches: 11. DNA for the CDR3: TGTGCCATCAACACACAGGGGGCAGTTGGCGGCTACACCTTC. Encoded protein: CAINTQGAVGGYTF.

This clonotype has a count of ten or more. The chain recombines TRBV11-2 with TRBJ1-2; D remains ambiguous. The CDR3 length is 13 residues. Deletions cut 8 bases from V and 4 bases from J, with 14 bases between. Germline assignment: CDR1 SGHAT and CDR2 FQNNGV. CDR3 region: CASGLSDAYGYTF. The CDR3 region has the DNA TGTGCCAGCGGTTTATCAGATGCCTATGGCTACACCTTC.